This entry lists 14 T cell receptor beta chains sequenced from one sample in a study of beta chain features in type 1 diabetes. Reverse transcribing all isolated RNA meant expressed TCRB transcripts were sequenced. TCRdb keeps only in-frame clones here, not all; method: immunoSEQ multiplex PCR. The top ten hold 0.02% to 0.025% of the sample, which has 970,000 or so clones, about 17% seen once. Sequenced: naive CD4+ T cells from blood. The receptors were sampled from a woman aged 18-29 years in good health.

This chain links TRBV18 with TRBJ2-5; 12 bases line up with TRBD1. CDR3 length: 15 residues. Germline lookup yields CDR1 KGHSH and CDR2 LQKENI. J was trimmed by 4 bases and V by 4 bases; bases with no gene match: 4. The CDR3 is CASSLGTGGRETQYF. CDR3 nucleotides: TGTGCCAGCTCACTTGGGACAGGGGGCCGAGAGACCCAGTACTTC.

The genes are TRBV7-3 and TRBJ2-1, with D perhaps TRBD2 (6 bases). The CDR3 is made up of 14 amino acids. Germline CDR1 reads SGHTA; CDR2 reads FQGTGA. V lost 5 bases, J lost 15 bases, and 23 bases lay in between. The CDR3 DNA reads TGTGCCAGCAGCATCGGGACTCGCAACAGTGATCCGTTCTTC. Protein: CASSIGTRNSDPFF.

The chain recombines TRBV11-2 with TRBJ2-1; D remains ambiguous. Trimming shortened V by 5 bases and J by 6 bases, and 14 bases separated the two germline ends. The CDR3 totals 14 residues. In germline, CDR1 is SGHAT, CDR2 FQNNGV. The CDR3 sequence is CASSPRVQVNEQFF. CDR3 coding DNA: TGTGCCAGCAGCCCGCGCGTACAAGTCAATGAGCAGTTCTTC.

This clone has a handful of counts. The chain joins TRBV7-2 to TRBJ1-1; D gene uncertain. Trimming stripped 5 bases from V and 0 bases from J, with 13 bases between. Germline values: CDR1 SGHTA, CDR2 FQGNSA. This CDR3 contains 15 residues. CDR3 protein: CASSRNAYLNTEAFF. CDR3 in DNA: TGTGCCAGCAGCCGAAACGCGTATCTGAACACTGAAGCTTTCTTT.

This clone was seen only a few times. An end of the junction does not agree with germline; a read error may underlie this. The rearrangement links TRBV7-7 to TRBJ2-2, with a possible D match to TRBD2 (6 bases). The CDR3 is 14 residues long. Germline CDR1 reads SSHAT; CDR2 reads FNYEAQ (reference sequence). The CDR3 region is CASRVAETTGELFF. The CDR3 DNA reads TGTGCTAGCAGAGTAGCGGAGACCACCGGGGAGCTGTTTTTT.

A single count supports this clone. The chain links TRBV6-6 to TRBJ1-5; TRBD1 aligns across 7 bases. The junction had 22 bases not matched to a gene; V was cut back by 4 bases and J by 16 bases. The CDR3 is 16 amino acids. The germline V gene has CDR1 MNHNY and CDR2 SVGAGI (reference sequence). CDR3 sequence reads: CASSWRQGVSPGVSHF. In nucleotides, the CDR3 is TGTGCCAGCAGTTGGAGACAGGGTGTAAGCCCCGGGGTATCACATTTT.

This clone has just a few counts. V and J are TRBV28 and TRBJ2-5; 10 bases match TRBD2. Germline CDR1 reads MDHEN; CDR2 reads SYDVKM. The junction had 7 bases not matched to a gene; V was cut back by 5 bases and J by 1 base. This CDR3 region has 16 residues. CDR3 nucleotides: TGTGCCAGCAGTGACCGAGCGGGGGGGCTCCAAGAGACCCAGTACTTC. Amino acids: CASSDRAGGLQETQYF.

This chain joins TRBV7-9 and TRBJ1-1, with 7 bases aligning to TRBD1. The V gene end was trimmed by 5 bases and the J gene end by 0 bases; junction bases not matched to a gene: 15. Germline V lookup: CDR1 SEHNR, CDR2 FQNEAQ (reference sequence). This CDR3 contains 18 residues. In DNA form, the CDR3 reads TGTGCCAGCAGCCCAAGGGTGAGGGAACAGGGGCTGAACACTGAAGCTTTCTTT. The encoded protein is CASSPRVREQGLNTEAFF.

Concerning this clone: This same CDR3 is encoded by further DNA sequences in the sample. This rearrangement joins TRBV20-1 to TRBJ2-7; no clear D. The V gene lost 0 bases and the J gene lost 6 bases, with 3 bases spanning the gap. In germline, CDR1 is DFQATT, CDR2 SNEGSKA (reference sequence). The CDR3 extends over 10 amino acids. The CDR3 spells CSARDREQYF. DNA for the CDR3: TGCAGTGCTAGAGATCGCGAGCAGTACTTC.

A few counts support this clone. The chain has TRBV28 and TRBJ2-7, with D unclear. Deletions cut 4 bases from V and 3 bases from J, with 22 bases between. Germline loops: CDR1 MDHEN, CDR2 SYDVKM. The CDR3 runs 17 residues. CDR3 sequence reads: CASSYPNAMTRDYEQYF. The CDR3 DNA follows: TGTGCCAGCAGTTACCCTAACGCTATGACACGAGACTACGAGCAGTACTTC.

V is TRBV7-2 and J is TRBJ2-7; 8 bases align to TRBD2. Trimming cost V 5 bases and J 4 bases; bases outside gene matches: 10. Germline-derived CDR1 and CDR2 are SGHTA and FQGNSA. The CDR3 has 15 amino acids. CDR3 in amino acids: CASSPPGLGRYEQYF. The CDR3 nucleotides are TGTGCCAGCAGCCCACCGGGACTAGGTCGTTACGAGCAGTACTTC. The variable domain in full, with the rest retrieved from reference TRBV7-2 and TRBJ2-7, is GAGVSQSPSNKVTEKGKDVELRCDPISGHTALYWYRQSLGQGLEFLIYFQGNSAPDKSGLPSDRFSAERTGGSVSTLTIQRTQQEDSAVYLCASSPPGLGRYEQYFGPGTRLTVT.

The rearrangement joins TRBV5-6 to TRBJ1-3; D ambiguous. The germline CDR1 and CDR2 sequences are SGHDT and YYEEEE. Trimming removed 4 bases from V and 2 bases from J, with 10 bases in between. This CDR3 comprises 14 residues. The CDR3 DNA is TGTGCCAGCAGCACCACAACTCCTGGAAACACCATATATTTT. This gives the protein CASSTTTPGNTIYF. The complete variable domain, with remaining parts taken from reference TRBV5-6 and TRBJ1-3, reads DAGVTQSPTHLIKTRGQQVTLRCSPKSGHDTVSWYQQALGQGPQFIFQYYEEEERQRGNFPDRFSGHQFPNYSSELNVNALLLGDSALYLCASSTTTPGNTIYFGEGSWLTVV.

Only a few counts were recorded for this clone. The chain has TRBV7-2 and TRBJ2-1, with TRBD1 as a possible D gene (5 bases). Germline-derived CDR1 and CDR2 are SGHTA and FQGNSA. The CDR3 covers 15 residues. Trimming stripped 2 bases from V and 8 bases from J, with 16 bases between. CDR3 amino acids: CASSLRQGSFDEQFF. The DNA of the CDR3 is TGTGCCAGCAGCTTACGTCAGGGATCATTCGATGAGCAGTTCTTC.

The V and J genes are TRBV5-1 and TRBJ2-2, with TRBD2 as a possible D gene (5 bases). The CDR3 contains 15 residues. The V end was cut by 3 bases, the J end by 6 bases, with 15 bases between. In germline, CDR1 is SGHRS, CDR2 YFSETQ. This CDR3 reads CASSSDPGIPGELFF. The CDR3 coding sequence is TGCGCCAGCAGCTCTGACCCGGGAATTCCCGGGGAGCTGTTTTTT.